These 27 T cell receptor beta chains share one sample of origin, sequenced in a study of blood T cell repertoires in COVID-19. Clones were sequenced by immunoSEQ multiplex PCR, and TCRdb holds only the in-frame ones, with some missing. In the table there are over 200,000 clones, around 89% of which are singletons. Sequencing was carried out using peripheral blood. These receptors were taken from a woman aged 40 to 50 with acute or convalescent COVID-19.

This rearrangement joins TRBV2 to TRBJ1-2; D is perhaps TRBD1 (5 bases). V gave up 7 bases and J gave up 4 bases, with 10 bases separating them. This CDR3 contains 12 residues. In germline, CDR1 is SNHLY, CDR2 FYNNEI. CDR3 sequence: CASKQVPYGYTF. In nucleotides, the CDR3 is TGTGCCAGCAAACAGGTCCCCTATGGCTACACCTTC.

Worth noting for this clone: Other DNA sequences within the sample encode an identical CDR3. The chain couples TRBV7-3 to TRBJ2-1; the D gene is possibly TRBD2 (6 bases). The CDR3 is 14 amino acids. The germline V and J ends were trimmed by 5 bases and 7 bases, with 15 bases remaining between them. The V gene's germline CDR1 is SGHTA and CDR2 FQGTGA. CDR3 sequence (DNA): TGTGCCAGCAGCCCCCGGCGAGGAGGGAATGAGCAGTTCTTC. Protein product: CASSPRRGGNEQFF.

This clone appeared a few times. This chain links TRBV3-1 (or the pseudogene TRBV3-2) with TRBJ1-2, with D hard to call. The CDR3 runs 13 residues. Germline V gene sequence: CDR1 LGHDT, CDR2 YNNKEL (reference sequence). Trimming removed 2 bases at V and 6 bases at J, with 10 bases between. The CDR3: CASSQHGRDGYTF. CDR3 nucleotide sequence: TGTGCCAGCAGCCAACATGGGAGGGATGGCTACACCTTC.

This chain connects TRBV6-4 to TRBJ1-6, with 9 positions matching TRBD1. The CDR3 is 15 residues long. CDR1 and CDR2 from the germline V gene are MRHNA and SNTAGT. Losses at the gene ends were 0 bases for V and 10 bases for J; bases not matched to a gene: 4. CDR3 DNA sequence: TGTGCCAGCAGTGACTCGGGACAGGGAGGATCACCCCTCCACTTT. It yields the protein CASSDSGQGGSPLHF.

The rearrangement uses TRBV18 and TRBJ2-3, with 9 bases matching TRBD2. The CDR3 length is 17 residues. Losses at the gene ends were 3 bases for V and 6 bases for J; bases not matched to a gene: 13. Germline-derived CDR1 and CDR2 are KGHSH and LQKENI. CDR3 loop: CASSPFLGGGGADTQYF. CDR3 nucleotides: TGTGCCAGCTCACCCTTTTTGGGTGGCGGGGGGGCCGATACGCAGTATTTT.

The chain carries TRBV19 and TRBJ2-6, with 11 bases identical to TRBD1. Germline V gene lookup returns CDR1 LNHDA and CDR2 SQIVND (reference sequence). The CDR3 extends over 18 amino acids. J gave up 2 bases and V 5 bases, and 8 bases lay outside the gene matches. The CDR3 spells CASSVAGTGGPGANVLTF. CDR3 sequence (DNA): TGTGCCAGTAGTGTCGCCGGGACAGGGGGACCTGGGGCCAACGTCCTGACTTTC. Based on the CDR3 plus reference TRBV19 and TRBJ2-6, the full variable domain is DGGITQSPKYLFRKEGQNVTLSCEQNLNHDAMYWYRQDPGQGLRLIYYSQIVNDFQKGDIAEGYSVSREKKESFPLTVTSAQKNPTAFYLCASSVAGTGGPGANVLTFGAGSRLTVL.

This clone was found once. V gene TRBV10-3 combines with J gene TRBJ1-3; D might be TRBD1 (6 bases). This CDR3 spans 15 amino acids. Germline-derived CDR1 and CDR2 are ENHRY and SYGVKD. The V and J ends lost 7 bases and 0 bases respectively, with 13 bases between them. CDR3 DNA: TGTGCCATCATGGGACACGAACGCTCTGGAAACACCATATATTTT. It encodes CAIMGHERSGNTIYF.

With respect to this clone: This sample includes further DNA sequences coding for the same CDR3. The CDR3 DNA is TGTGCCAGCACGGGGGGGGAGACCCAGTACTTC. It codes for CASTGGETQYF. The chain combines TRBV12-3 or TRBV12-4 with TRBJ2-5; 8 positions match TRBD2. V lost 7 bases and J lost 5; bases outside the gene matches: 0. This CDR3 region has 11 residues.

J is TRBJ2-1 and V is TRBV18; 12 bases fit TRBD2. The CDR3 is made up of 14 amino acids. With V trimmed by 6 bases and J by 9 bases, 6 bases remained unmatched. Germline CDR1 is KGHSH and CDR2 is LQKENI. The CDR3 sequence: CASSTSGGIGEQFF. CDR3 in DNA: TGTGCCAGCTCCACTAGCGGGGGGATCGGTGAGCAGTTCTTC. Full variable domain (outside the CDR3, taken from reference TRBV18 and TRBJ2-1): NAGVMQNPRHLVRRRGQEARLRCSPMKGHSHVYWYRQLPEEGLKFMVYLQKENIIDESGMPKERFSAEFPKEGPSILRIQQVVRGDSAAYFCASSTSGGIGEQFFGPGTRLTVL.

The CDR3 region is CASSTLAVLGGRGDTQYF. The CDR3 DNA follows: TGTGCCAGTAGCACGCTCGCTGTGCTGGGGGGGCGAGGAGATACGCAGTATTTT. The chain is built from TRBV19 and TRBJ2-3; D perhaps matches TRBD2 (7 bases). V shed 6 bases and J shed 5 bases, with 27 bases lying between them. The CDR3 is made up of 18 amino acids. Germline assignment: CDR1 LNHDA and CDR2 SQIVND (reference sequence).

The rearrangement joins TRBV6-1 to TRBJ2-3, with no clear D. With 0 bases removed from V and 2 bases from J, the gap between germline ends came to 9 bases. In germline, CDR1 is MNHNS, CDR2 SASEGT. The CDR3 contains 15 residues. The CDR3 sequence: CASSEAPEYTDTQYF. CDR3 coding DNA: TGTGCCAGCAGTGAAGCACCCGAGTACACAGATACGCAGTATTTT.

This clone appeared once. The chain uses TRBV7-3 and TRBJ1-1; no reliable D call. The V gene lost 4 bases and the J gene lost 10 bases, with 19 bases spanning the gap. This CDR3 spans 14 amino acids. CDR1 is SGHTA and CDR2 is FQGTGA in the germline V gene. CDR3 coding DNA: TGTGCCAGCAGCTCCTCCGGGTCCCCAGAGGGAGCTTTCTTT. It yields the protein CASSSSGSPEGAFF.

This clone was observed a few times. This sequence joins TRBV5-6 and TRBJ1-4, with a possible D match to TRBD1 (5 bases). Per the germline V gene, CDR1 is SGHDT and CDR2 is YYEEEE. CDR3 length: 15 amino acids. V lost 2 bases to trimming and J lost 8 bases, with 16 bases between them. CDR3 bases: TGTGCCAGCAGCTTTATCCCGGGGGAAGAGGAAAAACTGTTTTTT. Residues: CASSFIPGEEEKLFF.

The chain joins TRBV28 to TRBJ2-7; TRBD2 matches at 7 bases. Germline V lookup: CDR1 MDHEN, CDR2 SYDVKM. This CDR3 has 13 residues. V lost 8 bases, J lost 5 bases, and 9 bases stayed unmatched. For the CDR3, the DNA is TGTGCCAGCCGCCGTGAGGGGACTAACGAGCAGTACGTC. Amino acid sequence: CASRREGTNEQYV.

This clone was seen a few times. The chain links TRBV29-1 to TRBJ1-2, with D perhaps matching TRBD1 (5 bases). Germline loops: CDR1 SQVTM, CDR2 ANQGSEA. V was clipped by 7 bases and J by 4 bases, with 16 bases between them. The CDR3 contains 13 residues. CDR3 nucleotides: TGCAGCGCCTCACCGACAGTCCTCTATGGCTACACCTTC. Protein: CSASPTVLYGYTF.

The gene calls are TRBV3-1 (or the pseudogene TRBV3-2) and TRBJ1-6, with TRBD1 as a possible D gene (6 bases). V was trimmed by 2 bases and J by 6 bases, leaving 8 bases between them. CDR3 length: 14 amino acids. Germline CDR1 LGHDT, CDR2 YNNKEL (reference sequence). CDR3 region: CASSQTGSNSPLHF. For the CDR3, the DNA is TGTGCCAGCAGCCAAACAGGGAGTAATTCACCCCTCCACTTT.

The chain has TRBV6-5 and TRBJ1-3, with a weak D call TRBD1 (6 bases). Trimming removed 6 bases from V and 0 bases from J, with 9 bases in between. In germline, CDR1 is MNHEY, CDR2 SVGAGI. The CDR3 has 14 residues. The CDR3 DNA sequence: TGTGCCAGCAGACGGACAGACTCTGGAAACACCATATATTTT. It translates to CASRRTDSGNTIYF.

This chain uses TRBV19 with TRBJ1-2, with TRBD1 matching 8 bases. V dropped 9 bases and J dropped 1; count of bases not matched to a gene: 16. Germline CDR1 and CDR2: LNHDA and SQIVND (reference sequence). This CDR3 has 17 residues. In DNA, the CDR3 is TGTGCCAGCACCCAAGTCGCAGGGGGCTCTCTTAACTATGGCTACACCTTC. Translation: CASTQVAGGSLNYGYTF.

About this clone itself: Other DNA variants within this sample encode the same CDR3. The V gene is TRBV10-3, the J gene TRBJ1-1, with a tentative D call TRBD1 (5 bases). V was trimmed by 1 base and J by 4 bases, leaving 7 bases between them. Germline V gene data show CDR1 as ENHRY and CDR2 as SYGVKD. There are 13 residues in the CDR3. The DNA for the CDR3 is TGTGCCATCAGTGAGTTGCAGGGCACTGAAGCTTTCTTT. It codes for CAISELQGTEAFF.

The chain has TRBV10-3 and TRBJ2-7, with D maybe TRBD2 (6 bases). Germline V gene lookup returns CDR1 ENHRY and CDR2 SYGVKD. Trimming stripped 4 bases from V and 7 bases from J, with 14 bases between. There are 13 residues in the CDR3. CDR3 in DNA: TGTGCCATCAGTGCGGGAGCTGAAGGGGAGCAGTACGTC. Encoded protein: CAISAGAEGEQYV.

This clone was seen only once. The rearrangement joins TRBV10-3 to TRBJ1-2; 8 positions agree with TRBD1. This CDR3 spans 13 amino acids. V shed 3 bases and J 8 bases; nucleotides not matched to a gene: 5. CDR1 is ENHRY, CDR2 SYGVKD, per germline. The CDR3 coding sequence is TGTGCCATCAGTGAAGCCAGGGGGCACGGCTACACCTTC. This translates into CAISEARGHGYTF.

The chain links TRBV5-1 to TRBJ1-5; TRBD1 matches at 11 bases. The germline CDR1 and CDR2 sequences are SGHRS and YFSETQ. The CDR3 has 19 amino acids. V was clipped by 4 bases and J by 0 bases; unmatched bases: 12. CDR3 region: CASSRLLRDRGFSNQPQHF. DNA for the CDR3: TGCGCCAGCAGCCGTTTACTCCGGGACAGGGGGTTTAGCAATCAGCCCCAGCATTTT.

The V gene is TRBV3-1 (or the pseudogene TRBV3-2), the J gene TRBJ2-5, with D perhaps TRBD2 (6 bases). Deletions cut 1 base from V and 4 bases from J, with 19 bases between. The V gene's germline CDR1 is LGHDT and CDR2 YNNKEL (reference sequence). CDR3 length equals 17 residues. The CDR3, as DNA: TGTGCCAGCAGCCAAGGCTGGGCGGGGCCGGCGGGAGAGACCCAGTACTTC. Its translation: CASSQGWAGPAGETQYF.

The chain carries TRBV7-9 and TRBJ2-3; no definite D call. Deletions cut 3 bases from V and 5 bases from J, with 3 bases between. The V gene's germline CDR1 is SEHNR and CDR2 FQNEAQ (reference sequence). The CDR3 covers 11 residues. As DNA, the CDR3 is TGTGCCAGCAGCTTTCTAGATACGCAGTATTTT. Translated, it gives CASSFLDTQYF.

This chain joins TRBV12-3 or TRBV12-4 and TRBJ1-1; D not certain. The CDR3 covers 13 residues. Trimming pared 10 bases from V and 1 base from J, leaving 13 bases between. The chain's CDR3 is CATRMRANTEAFF. The DNA of the CDR3 is TGTGCCACCAGGATGCGAGCGAACACTGAAGCTTTCTTT.

The genes are TRBV9 and TRBJ1-6; 9 nucleotides match TRBD1. The germline V gene has CDR1 SGDLS and CDR2 YYNGEE. The CDR3 is 15 amino acids. J was trimmed by 9 bases and V by 2 bases; bases with no gene match: 6. CDR3 region: CASSVIDRGSSPLHF. The CDR3 nucleotides are TGTGCCAGCAGCGTCATCGACAGGGGGTCTTCACCCCTCCACTTT.

This sequence joins TRBV5-6 and TRBJ2-4, with 11 bases aligning to TRBD1. The CDR3 runs 16 residues. Germline CDR1 SGHDT, CDR2 YYEEEE. V dropped 4 bases and J dropped 4; count of bases not matched to a gene: 7. The CDR3 region is CASSRRDRGLKNIQYF. The CDR3 DNA sequence: TGTGCCAGCAGCCGTAGGGACAGGGGGTTGAAAAACATTCAGTACTTC. Using reference TRBV5-6 and TRBJ2-4 for the parts outside the CDR3, the full variable domain is DAGVTQSPTHLIKTRGQQVTLRCSPKSGHDTVSWYQQALGQGPQFIFQYYEEEERQRGNFPDRFSGHQFPNYSSELNVNALLLGDSALYLCASSRRDRGLKNIQYFGAGTRLSVL.